This T cell receptor (beta chain) stems from a study of blood T cells in healthy people across ages. Broader study findings: Significant beta diversity loss was already apparent by age roughly 43, declining roughly linearly.

This CDR3 is 14 amino acids long. V was pared by 1 base and J by 8 bases, with 15 bases between. Germline CDR1 and CDR2: DFQATT and SNEGSKA (reference sequence). A sample-barcoded 5' primer and a J-beta primer mix were used in a second PCR of roughly 6 to 11 cycles. TCRdb re-derived calls from the 5' RACE reads in MiXCR, one entry per CDR3 protein. The sample shows roughly 700,000 distinct CDR3 sequences, around 25% of them seen only once. A few counts support this clonotype. Its matching antigen is unknown. The same specimen was also included in a second study, on T cells of mothers and their children. From that report: Mothers and children who were related shared slightly more overlap than unrelated pairs, but not significantly more.

The gene calls are TRBV20-1 and TRBJ2-1, with D tentatively TRBD2 (5 bases). The clonotype was recovered from a boy younger than 18 in good health. Sequenced: blood. CDR3 DNA: TGCAGTGCTAGAGTTAGCGTTCCTGGGGATGAGCAGTTCTTC. Translated, it gives CSARVSVPGDEQFF.